These T cell receptor beta chains were read from a single sample in a study of early T cells in non-severe SARS-CoV-2 infection. TCRdb reprocessed the 5' RACE reads via MiXCR and lists one record per CDR3 protein. The profile shows over 85,000 distinct CDR3 sequences, about an eighth of them singletons. Specimen: whole blood. The receptors stem from an adult who was a healthcare worker with PCR-confirmed SARS-CoV-2 infection or an uninfected control (not recorded which). The CDR3 runs from the conserved cysteine through the conserved F or W. Fields, in order: V gene, J gene, D gene, clone size, CDR3 protein, CDR3 DNA. The D gene is left open where the match is weak. Size is omitted from some rows. Given values are once, few, many or a class for expanded clones.

V: TRBV5-1; J: TRBJ1-1; D: TRBD1; size: few; CDR3: CASSLQGQRNTEAFF; DNA: TGCGCCAGCAGCTTACAGGGGCAGAGGAACACTGAAGCTTTCTTT
V: TRBV5-1; J: TRBJ2-1; D: TRBD2; size: many; CDR3: CASSLGLAGAQSSYNEQFF; DNA: TGCGCCAGCAGCTTAGGACTAGCGGGGGCCCAAAGCTCCTACAATGAGCAGTTCTTC
V: TRBV20-1; J: TRBJ2-7; D: TRBD1; size: once; CDR3: CSASPTGVVYEQYF; DNA: TGCAGTGCTAGTCCCACAGGGGTAGTCTACGAGCAGTACTTC
V: TRBV12-3/TRBV12-4; J: TRBJ2-7; D: TRBD2; size: many; CDR3: CASSSSGRFYEQYF; DNA: TGTGCCAGCAGTTCTAGCGGGAGATTTTACGAGCAGTACTTC
V: TRBV28; J: TRBJ2-7; D: NA; size: few; CDR3: CASRKGSSYEQYF; DNA: TGTGCCAGCAGGAAAGGTAGCAGCTACGAGCAGTACTTC
V: TRBV20-1; J: TRBJ2-1; D: TRBD2; size: NA; CDR3: CSARDRGSGTFGELFF; DNA: TGCAGTGCTAGAGATCGGGGTAGCGGGACGTTTGGTGAGCTGTTCTTC
V: TRBV11-2; J: TRBJ2-5; D: TRBD2; size: many; CDR3: CASSLRWLAGGYQETQYF; DNA: TGTGCCAGCAGCTTAAGGTGGCTAGCGGGAGGCTACCAAGAGACCCAGTACTTC
V: TRBV20-1; J: TRBJ1-1; D: NA; size: many; CDR3: CSAVRGTVTEAFF; DNA: TGCAGTGCTGTCCGGGGAACGGTCACTGAAGCTTTCTTT
V: TRBV7-2; J: TRBJ2-1; D: NA; size: many; CDR3: CASSERGRNNEQFF; DNA: TGTGCCAGCAGCGAGAGAGGACGAAACAATGAGCAGTTCTTC
V: TRBV10-2; J: TRBJ2-7; D: NA; size: few; CDR3: CASSVGESEQYF; DNA: TGCGCCAGCAGTGTTGGTGAATCGGAGCAGTACTTC
V: TRBV28; J: TRBJ2-5; D: TRBD2; size: NA; CDR3: CASSFGGVGFSPAGTQYF; DNA: TGTGCCAGCAGTTTCGGGGGGGTTGGTTTCTCGCCCGCAGGGACCCAGTACTTC
V: TRBV20-1; J: TRBJ2-1; D: NA; size: few; CDR3: CSARDRTYSYNEQFF; DNA: TGCAGTGCTAGAGATCGGACGTACTCCTACAATGAGCAGTTCTTC
V: TRBV10-3; J: TRBJ1-1; D: NA; size: many; CDR3: CAISSDGAEAFF; DNA: TGTGCCATCAGTTCAGACGGAGCCGAAGCTTTCTTT
V: TRBV20-1; J: TRBJ1-6; D: NA; size: NA; CDR3: CSATVGGNSPLHF; DNA: TGCAGTGCTACCGTCGGGGGTAATTCACCCCTCCACTTT
V: TRBV6-2/TRBV6-3; J: TRBJ2-7; D: NA; size: NA; CDR3: CASSFSLSSNEWGSYEQYF; DNA: TGTGCCAGCAGTTTCTCTCTCTCGAGTAATGAGTGGGGATCCTACGAGCAGTACTTC
V: TRBV28; J: TRBJ1-1; D: NA; size: many; CDR3: CASSRNRPEAFF; DNA: TGTGCCAGCAGTAGGAACAGGCCTGAAGCTTTCTTT
V: TRBV30; J: TRBJ2-5; D: NA; size: many; CDR3: CAWSVGPGAETQYF; DNA: TGTGCCTGGAGTGTTGGCCCAGGGGCCGAGACCCAGTACTTC
V: TRBV12-3/TRBV12-4; J: TRBJ2-3; D: TRBD2; size: NA; CDR3: CASRERELGTDTQYF; DNA: TGTGCCAGCAGAGAGCGGGAGCTGGGCACAGATACGCAGTATTTT
V: TRBV29-1; J: TRBJ2-1; D: NA; size: few; CDR3: CSGVWREYNEQFF; DNA: TGCAGCGGGGTCTGGCGGGAATACAATGAGCAGTTCTTC
V: TRBV3-1; J: TRBJ2-1; D: TRBD2; size: NA; CDR3: CASSQVSRTSGTYNEQFF; DNA: TGTGCCAGCAGCCAAGTTTCCAGGACTAGCGGAACCTACAATGAGCAGTTCTTC
V: TRBV7-2; J: TRBJ1-6; D: NA; size: few; CDR3: CASSPQQGRNSPLHF; DNA: TGTGCCAGCAGCCCACAACAGGGTAGGAATTCACCCCTCCACTTT
V: TRBV2; J: TRBJ1-2; D: NA; size: few; CDR3: CASSETQSFGYTF; DNA: TGTGCCAGCAGTGAAACTCAGAGTTTTGGCTACACCTTC
V: TRBV9; J: TRBJ2-1; D: TRBD2; size: many; CDR3: CASSGSGREENEQFF; DNA: TGTGCCAGCAGCGGCAGCGGGAGAGAGGAGAATGAGCAGTTCTTC
V: TRBV14; J: TRBJ2-2; D: TRBD1; size: NA; CDR3: CASSPGQTNTGELFF; DNA: TGTGCCAGCAGCCCGGGACAGACGAACACCGGGGAGCTGTTTTTT
V: TRBV5-4; J: TRBJ2-2; D: TRBD2; size: many; CDR3: CASGAASGPRDTGELFF; DNA: TGTGCCAGCGGGGCGGCTAGCGGGCCGAGGGACACCGGGGAGCTGTTTTTT
V: TRBV4-1; J: TRBJ2-4; D: TRBD1; size: NA; CDR3: CTSCRQGAVNKNIQYF; DNA: TGCACCAGCTGCCGGCAGGGGGCTGTGAACAAAAACATTCAGTACTTC
V: TRBV6-2/TRBV6-3; J: TRBJ1-5; D: NA; size: many; CDR3: CASRPGEAQPQHF; DNA: TGTGCCAGCCGTCCTGGGGAGGCTCAGCCCCAGCATTTT
V: TRBV27; J: TRBJ2-7; D: NA; size: NA; CDR3: CASAPNRDGEQYF; DNA: TGTGCCAGCGCACCAAACAGGGATGGCGAGCAGTACTTC
V: TRBV5-4; J: TRBJ2-3; D: TRBD2; size: NA; CDR3: CASSSATSGTTDTQYF; DNA: TGTGCCAGCAGCTCTGCTACCAGCGGGACCACAGATACGCAGTATTTT
V: TRBV3-1; J: TRBJ2-1; D: TRBD2; size: many; CDR3: CASSPFSGGPYNEQFF; DNA: TGTGCCAGCAGCCCGTTTAGCGGGGGGCCCTACAATGAGCAGTTCTTC
V: TRBV11-2; J: TRBJ2-2; D: TRBD1; size: NA; CDR3: CASSSRQGPEELFF; DNA: TGTGCCAGCAGCTCCCGACAGGGGCCAGAAGAGCTGTTTTTT
V: TRBV5-4; J: TRBJ2-7; D: NA; size: few; CDR3: CASSLDGDEQYF; DNA: TGTGCCAGCAGCTTGGATGGTGACGAGCAGTACTTC
V: TRBV20-1; J: TRBJ2-1; D: NA; size: few; CDR3: CSAPATNEQFF; DNA: TGCAGTGCCCCTGCCACCAATGAGCAGTTCTTC
V: TRBV28; J: TRBJ2-5; D: NA; size: NA; CDR3: CASSPPGGGETQYF; DNA: TGTGCCAGCAGTCCCCCGGGCGGAGGAGAGACCCAGTACTTC
V: TRBV13; J: TRBJ2-7; D: NA; size: NA; CDR3: CASSLEGLPKYF; DNA: TGTGCCAGCAGCTTAGAGGGCCTCCCCAAGTACTTC
V: TRBV3-1; J: TRBJ1-1; D: NA; size: many; CDR3: CASSPTRGTPEAFF; DNA: TGTGCCAGCAGCCCCACCCGGGGCACTCCTGAAGCTTTCTTT
V: TRBV6-5; J: TRBJ2-4; D: NA; size: NA; CDR3: CASSRQGRMKGNIQYF; DNA: TGTGCCAGCAGTCGCCAAGGGCGTATGAAGGGAAACATTCAGTACTTC
V: TRBV28; J: TRBJ1-1; D: NA; size: few; CDR3: CASRAERNTEAFF; DNA: TGTGCCAGCAGGGCCGAAAGGAACACTGAAGCTTTCTTT
V: TRBV7-9; J: TRBJ1-1; D: NA; size: many; CDR3: CASRQGPEAFF; DNA: TGTGCCAGCAGACAGGGTCCTGAAGCTTTCTTT
V: TRBV2; J: TRBJ2-2; D: NA; size: few; CDR3: CASSESQGRTGELFF; DNA: TGTGCCAGCAGTGAAAGTCAGGGGAGGACCGGGGAGCTGTTTTTT
V: TRBV6-1; J: TRBJ1-5; D: NA; size: many; CDR3: CAMGNQPQHF; DNA: TGTGCCATGGGGAATCAGCCCCAGCATTTT
V: TRBV3-1; J: TRBJ2-1; D: NA; size: NA; CDR3: CASSQAPYNEQFF; DNA: TGTGCCAGCAGCCAAGCTCCCTACAATGAGCAGTTCTTC
V: TRBV28; J: TRBJ2-1; D: NA; size: many; CDR3: CASRRTMGTWNEQFF; DNA: TGTGCCAGCAGGAGAACTATGGGCACTTGGAATGAGCAGTTCTTC
V: TRBV4-1; J: TRBJ2-2; D: TRBD2; size: NA; CDR3: CASSSVVAGVGAGELFF; DNA: TGCGCCAGCAGCTCCGTGGTAGCGGGAGTAGGGGCCGGGGAGCTGTTTTTT
V: TRBV5-1; J: TRBJ2-6; D: NA; size: many; CDR3: CASSGTGSGANVLTF; DNA: TGCGCCAGCAGCGGTACTGGTTCTGGGGCCAACGTCCTGACTTTC
V: TRBV15; J: TRBJ2-7; D: NA; size: many; CDR3: CATAGENAYEQYF; DNA: TGTGCCACCGCAGGGGAAAATGCCTACGAGCAGTACTTC
V: TRBV6-2/TRBV6-3; J: TRBJ1-5; D: NA; size: NA; CDR3: CASSYQQGNQPQHF; DNA: TGTGCCAGCAGTTACCAACAGGGTAATCAGCCCCAGCATTTT
V: TRBV7-9; J: TRBJ2-1; D: TRBD2; size: many; CDR3: CASSRPTLAGVFHEQFF; DNA: TGTGCCAGCAGCCGCCCTACCCTAGCGGGAGTTTTCCATGAGCAGTTCTTC
V: TRBV4-1; J: TRBJ2-7; D: NA; size: once; CDR3: CASSLEGNYEQYF; DNA: TGCGCCAGCAGCCTGGAAGGTAACTACGAGCAGTACTTC
V: TRBV12-3/TRBV12-4; J: TRBJ2-2; D: NA; size: few; CDR3: CASSLHSNTGELFF; DNA: TGTGCCAGCAGTCTCCACTCGAACACCGGGGAGCTGTTTTTT
V: TRBV12-3/TRBV12-4; J: TRBJ1-5; D: NA; size: few; CDR3: CASSRAGVGDQPQHF; DNA: TGTGCCAGCAGCCGGGCAGGTGTGGGTGATCAGCCCCAGCATTTT
V: TRBV5-1; J: TRBJ2-3; D: TRBD2; size: many; CDR3: CASSRALAGVVDTQYF; DNA: TGCGCCAGCAGCCGGGCCCTAGCGGGAGTAGTAGATACGCAGTATTTT
V: TRBV29-1; J: TRBJ2-1; D: NA; size: many; CDR3: CSVDRGRPSFF; DNA: TGCAGCGTTGATCGGGGACGCCCGTCATTCTTC
V: TRBV7-3; J: TRBJ2-1; D: TRBD2; size: many; CDR3: CASSSGLVGHEQFF; DNA: TGTGCCAGCAGCTCCGGACTAGTTGGGCATGAGCAGTTCTTC
V: TRBV5-1; J: TRBJ2-3; D: NA; size: many; CDR3: CASSLGSGTQGTDTQYF; DNA: TGCGCCAGCAGCTTGGGATCCGGGACCCAGGGCACAGATACGCAGTATTTT
V: TRBV28; J: TRBJ2-7; D: TRBD1; size: NA; CDR3: CASSLEPGQALYKQYF; DNA: TGTGCCAGCAGTCTAGAGCCGGGACAGGCCCTCTACAAGCAGTACTTC
V: TRBV11-2; J: TRBJ2-2; D: NA; size: many; CDR3: CASSLDAPVVATGELFF; DNA: TGTGCCAGCAGCTTAGATGCCCCGGTTGTAGCCACCGGGGAGCTGTTTTTT
V: TRBV6-2/TRBV6-3; J: TRBJ2-1; D: NA; size: NA; CDR3: CASSELAASEQFF; DNA: TGTGCCAGCAGTGAGTTAGCGGCGAGTGAGCAGTTCTTC
V: TRBV21-1; J: TRBJ2-7; D: NA; size: NA; CDR3: CASSKNPSEQYF; DNA: TGTGCCAGCAGCAAAAACCCGTCTGAGCAGTACTTC
V: TRBV6-2/TRBV6-3; J: TRBJ2-1; D: NA; size: NA; CDR3: CASSSYVGRRRAKNEQFF; DNA: TGTGCCAGCAGCAGTTACGTCGGGCGCAGGAGGGCCAAGAATGAGCAGTTCTTC